This TCR beta chain is drawn from a study of cytomegalovirus exposure and HLA in healthy donors. The V and J ends lost 1 base and 6 bases, in that order; junction bases with no gene match: 5. The CDR3 totals 16 residues. Per the germline V gene, CDR1 is LGHNA and CDR2 is YNFKEQ. With 60 Vbeta and 13 Jbeta primers, the PCR was carried out. Produced via immunoSEQ multiplex PCR; TCRdb's table is partial and in-frame only. The profile covers roughly 87,000 clones, with 79% appearing a single time and 14% to 15% taken by the ten largest. This receptor was obtained from a woman between 35 and 50 years old in good health and CMV-seropositive. V usage is TRBV4-2 and J usage is TRBJ2-1; 11 bases are a match to TRBD2. The sequencing input was PBMCs. For the CDR3, the DNA is TGTGCCAGCAGCCAAGTGGGGACTAGCGGTGGCAATGAGCAGTTCTTC. Its protein is CASSQVGTSGGNEQFF.